Below, 23 T cell receptor beta chains from the same sample are listed, as sequenced in a study of post-analysis software for immune sequencing data. General study points: Compared with controls, patients had more of roughly five TRBV segments, including TRBV5-6, TRBV5-1 and TRBV20-1.

What these receptors recognize is not known. Every TCR beta cDNA library bore unique molecular identifiers. TCRdb reprocessed the PCR reads with MiXCR, giving one entry per CDR3 protein. This table holds 650,000 to 850,000 distinct CDR3 sequences, 53% found once. The specimen sequenced was blood. The source is a girl aged 10-17 years with multiple sclerosis.

This clonotype has just one count. This rearrangement joins TRBV5-6 to TRBJ2-3; 9 bases agree with TRBD2. This CDR3 is 16 amino acids long. Germline V gene sequence: CDR1 SGHDT, CDR2 YYEEEE. Trimming took 4 bases from V and 0 from J; bases not matched to a gene: 6. This CDR3 reads CASSSAAGGSTDTQYF. The DNA for the CDR3 is TGTGCCAGCAGCAGTGCTGCGGGGGGGAGCACAGATACGCAGTATTTT.

The V gene is TRBV20-1, the J gene TRBJ2-7, with 8 bases fitting TRBD1. The J call may be incorrect, as the DNA end agrees better with TRBJ2-5. The germline V gene encodes CDR1 DFQATT and CDR2 SNEGSKA (reference sequence). The CDR3 is 13 amino acids. CDR3 DNA sequence: TGCAGTGCTAGTTTCCGGGACAGGGAGACCCAGTACTTC. Translated: CSASFRDRETQYF.

This clonotype was detected a few times. CDR3: CSASPRLAGEAYGAYNEQFF. The CDR3 nucleotides read TGCAGTGCTAGCCCCCGTCTAGCGGGAGAGGCGTACGGGGCCTACAATGAGCAGTTCTTC. This chain joins TRBV20-1 and TRBJ2-1; 10 bases are shared with TRBD2. This CDR3 is 20 amino acids long. Germline V gene sequence: CDR1 DFQATT, CDR2 SNEGSKA (reference sequence). V shed 3 bases, J shed 2 bases, and the junction held 19 bases outside the gene matches.

This clonotype was detected a few times. This chain joins TRBV6-5 and TRBJ2-5, with 7 bases matching TRBD1. Germline trimming cut 2 bases from V and 3 bases from J; bases unmatched to any gene: 18. The CDR3 extends over 19 amino acids. Germline V gene data show CDR1 as MNHEY and CDR2 as SVGAGI. CDR3 DNA: TGTGCCAGCAGTTACGAAGGGGGCTCTTCCACACGGACAAAAGAGACCCAGTACTTC. Encoded protein: CASSYEGGSSTRTKETQYF.

The chain combines TRBV20-1 with TRBJ2-6; perhaps TRBD2 as D (6 bases). CDR3 length: 16 residues. Trimming removed 3 bases at V and 4 bases at J, with 16 bases between. Germline CDR1 reads DFQATT; CDR2 reads SNEGSKA (reference sequence). The CDR3 nucleotides read TGCAGTGCTAGGGAGGCGGGGAGGCTCGGGGCCAACGTCCTGACTTTC. This sequence encodes CSAREAGRLGANVLTF.

This clonotype showed up just a few times. V gene TRBV7-9 combines with J gene TRBJ1-1; D perhaps matches TRBD1 (6 bases). The V end lost 5 bases, the J end lost 4 bases, and 17 bases lay between the germline ends. The V gene's germline CDR1 is SEHNR and CDR2 FQNEAQ (reference sequence). CDR3 size: 15 residues. CDR3 protein: CASSPFREGGTEAFF. The DNA of the CDR3 is TGTGCCAGCAGCCCTTTCAGGGAAGGGGGCACTGAAGCTTTCTTT.

The chain recombines TRBV5-6 with TRBJ2-7; 8 bases map to TRBD1. The junction had 8 bases not matched to a gene; V was cut back by 3 bases and J by 3 bases. This CDR3 comprises 15 residues. The germline V gene has CDR1 SGHDT and CDR2 YYEEEE. The CDR3 coding sequence is TGTGCCAGCAGCTCCCTGGGACAGGCTCACTACGAGCAGTACTTC. Translated, it gives CASSSLGQAHYEQYF.

V and J are TRBV12-3 or TRBV12-4 and TRBJ2-7; 9 nucleotides match TRBD2. Unmatched junction bases numbered 7, after V lost 7 bases and J lost 3 bases. The CDR3 length is 14 residues. Written as DNA, the CDR3 is TGTGCCAGCACCTCGACTAGCGGAGACTACGAGCAGTACTTC. Translated: CASTSTSGDYEQYF.

The rearrangement links TRBV29-1 to TRBJ2-5; 7 bases fit TRBD1. In germline, CDR1 is SQVTM, CDR2 ANQGSEA. After removal of 6 bases from V and 0 bases from J, the junction contained 7 bases not matched to a gene. The CDR3 runs 14 residues. The CDR3 region is CSVKTQGHQETQYF. In DNA, the CDR3 is TGCAGCGTAAAGACACAGGGGCACCAAGAGACCCAGTACTTC.

This chain uses TRBV5-5 with TRBJ2-6, with D possibly being TRBD2 (6 bases). V gave up 10 bases and J gave up 2 bases, with 10 bases separating them. Germline assignment: CDR1 SGHKS and CDR2 YYEKEE (reference sequence). The CDR3 contains 13 residues. The CDR3 bases are TGTGCCGGGGGGTCCCCTGGGGCCAACGTCCTGACTTTC. Translation: CAGGSPGANVLTF.

This chain connects TRBV29-1 to TRBJ2-7; no reliable D call. Trimming removed 4 bases at V and 2 bases at J, with 12 bases between. Germline-derived CDR1 and CDR2 are SQVTM and ANQGSEA. This CDR3 contains 13 residues. The CDR3 DNA reads as TGCAGCGTTGCCCTCGTTAATGCCTACGAGCAGTACTTC. The encoded protein is CSVALVNAYEQYF.

This chain links TRBV5-1 with TRBJ2-7; 9 bases map to TRBD1. The CDR3 is 16 amino acids. Germline V gives CDR1 SGHRS, CDR2 YFSETQ. With 0 bases clipped from V and 2 bases from J, the junction kept 6 bases outside the gene matches. Here the CDR3 DNA reads TGCGCCAGCAGCTTGGCCGCGACAGGGGGGGCCTACGAGCAGTACTTC. Translating gives CASSLAATGGAYEQYF. The full variable domain, its missing parts supplied by reference TRBV5-1 and TRBJ2-7, is KAGVTQTPRYLIKTRGQQVTLSCSPISGHRSVSWYQQTPGQGLQFLFEYFSETQRNKGNFPGRFSGRQFSNSRSEMNVSTLELGDSALYLCASSLAATGGAYEQYFGPGTRLTVT.

CDR3 residues: CASSQGTGGTYTF. DNA for the CDR3: TGTGCCAGCAGCCAAGGGACAGGGGGAACCTACACCTTC. This sequence joins TRBV7-2 and TRBJ1-2; 11 bases line up with TRBD1. With V trimmed by 5 bases and J by 10 bases, 6 bases remained unmatched. Germline loops: CDR1 SGHTA, CDR2 FQGNSA. The CDR3 sequence is 13 residues long.

CDR3 protein: CASRTGTGRDIQYF. In nucleotides, the CDR3 is TGCGCCAGCAGAACCGGGACAGGGCGAGACATTCAGTACTTC. This chain uses TRBV5-1 with TRBJ2-5; 9 bases are a match to TRBD1. The assigned J gene may be wrong: the sequence end matches TRBJ2-4 better. The CDR3 extends over 14 amino acids. Per the germline V gene, CDR1 is SGHRS and CDR2 is YFSETQ.

The chain recombines TRBV12-3 or TRBV12-4 with TRBJ2-1; D tentatively reads TRBD1 or TRBD2 (5 bases each). Trimming removed 6 bases at V and 10 bases at J, with 19 bases between. This CDR3 is built from 14 residues. The CDR3 sequence is CASRMSAFGAEQFF. The CDR3, as DNA: TGTGCCAGCAGGATGTCCGCCTTCGGGGCCGAGCAGTTCTTC.

This clonotype was counted only a few times. V usage is TRBV5-1 and J usage is TRBJ2-7, with D perhaps matching TRBD1 (6 bases). This CDR3 has 16 amino acids. V lost 1 base to trimming and J lost 5 bases, with 19 bases between them. CDR1 and CDR2 (germline): SGHRS, YFSETQ. The CDR3 reads CASSLTVGALTNEQYF. CDR3 nucleotide sequence: TGCGCCAGCAGCTTGACGGTGGGGGCGCTTACCAACGAGCAGTACTTC.

In this sample, this clonotype turned up a few times. The chain uses TRBV9 and TRBJ2-7; 11 bases agree with TRBD2. The CDR3 sequence is 15 residues long. V lost 2 bases and J lost 6; bases outside the gene matches: 7. Looked up from germline, CDR1 is SGDLS and CDR2 is YYNGEE. The CDR3 DNA follows: TGTGCCAGCAGCGTGGGGGCTAGCGGGAGGTCCGAGCAGTACTTC. The encoded protein is CASSVGASGRSEQYF.

V is TRBV25-1 and J is TRBJ2-5, with D uncertain. The CDR3 totals 12 residues. Deletions cut 4 bases from V and 4 bases from J, with 7 bases between. The germline gives CDR1 MGHDK, CDR2 SYGVNS. The CDR3 coding sequence is TGTGCCAGCAGTGGACGCCGAGAGACCCAGTACTTC. Its translation is CASSGRRETQYF.

V usage is TRBV3-1 and J usage is TRBJ2-3; weak D call: TRBD1 (5 bases). Trimming left V 6 bases short and J 5 bases short, with 9 bases between. There are 12 residues in the CDR3. In germline, CDR1 is LGHDT, CDR2 YNNKEL (reference sequence). The DNA of the CDR3 is TGTGCCAGCAGAAGACAGCAAGATACGCAGTATTTT. Translating it yields CASRRQQDTQYF.

The V call is TRBV3-1, the J call TRBJ2-5; D gene ambiguous. The DNA end is more similar to TRBJ2-7, so the J call may be wrong. The V gene's germline CDR1 is LGHDT and CDR2 YNNKEL (reference sequence). The CDR3 consists of 16 residues. CDR3: CASSQVGSRTGYEQYF. The DNA for the CDR3 is TGTGCCAGCAGCCAAGTCGGCAGTCGAACGGGCTACGAGCAGTACTTC.

The genes are TRBV29-1 and TRBJ1-1; D is possibly TRBD1 (5 bases). CDR1 SQVTM and CDR2 ANQGSEA come from the germline V gene. V lost 7 bases to trimming and J lost 0 bases, with 9 bases between them. CDR3 length: 12 residues. The CDR3 here is CSGGTVNTEAFF. The CDR3 nucleotides are TGCAGCGGGGGGACGGTGAACACTGAAGCTTTCTTT.

In its sample, this clonotype was seen once. V gene TRBV29-1 combines with J gene TRBJ2-4; D might be TRBD2 (6 bases). The better agreement between TRBJ2-7 and the DNA end casts doubt on the J call. This CDR3 is 13 amino acids long. Germline V gives CDR1 SQVTM, CDR2 ANQGSEA. CDR3 sequence (DNA): TGCAGCGTCCGGAGGGACCTAAACTACGAGCAGTACTTC. This gives the protein CSVRRDLNYEQYF.

The table lists this clonotype with a few counts. The chain combines TRBV5-1 with TRBJ2-6; D not certain. V lost 5 bases to trimming and J lost 2 bases, with 11 bases between them. Per the germline V gene, CDR1 is SGHRS and CDR2 is YFSETQ. CDR3 size: 15 residues. The CDR3 DNA reads TGCGCCAGCAGGTCGAGGTCAACTGGGGCCAACGTCCTGACTTTC. Protein sequence: CASRSRSTGANVLTF. The full variable domain, with the rest looked up from reference TRBV5-1 and TRBJ2-6, is KAGVTQTPRYLIKTRGQQVTLSCSPISGHRSVSWYQQTPGQGLQFLFEYFSETQRNKGNFPGRFSGRQFSNSRSEMNVSTLELGDSALYLCASRSRSTGANVLTFGAGSRLTVL.